The 30 T cell receptor beta chains below come from one sample, sequenced in a study of CD8+ T cells in alopecia areata. Sample treatment: oral pan-JAK inhibitor, 5-10 mg twice daily. Following RNA extraction, reverse transcription yielded cDNA that acted as the sequencing template. Measured with immunoSEQ multiplex PCR; TCRdb has only the in-frame clones, and not every one. The data show fewer than 250,000 clones, approximately 56% seen once. Here the sequenced sample was CD4+ T cells sorted from blood, taken at week 4, from a patient treated with tofacitinib. The source of these receptors is a human donor with alopecia areata.

This rearrangement joins TRBV29-1 to TRBJ2-5; D unclear. This CDR3 comprises 12 residues. Looked up from germline, CDR1 is SQVTM and CDR2 is ANQGSEA. V lost 5 bases, J lost 0 bases, and 7 bases lay in between. Written as DNA, the CDR3 is TGCAGCGTTTTGGGTCACCAAGAGACCCAGTACTTC. Protein product: CSVLGHQETQYF.

The chain employs TRBV7-2 and TRBJ2-5; the D is unclear. V gave up 1 base and J gave up 4 bases, with 10 bases separating them. This CDR3 has 14 residues. CDR1 is SGHTA, CDR2 FQGNSA, per germline. The chain's CDR3 is CASSLGSRAETQYF. CDR3 coding DNA: TGTGCCAGCAGCTTAGGTTCTCGCGCAGAGACCCAGTACTTC.

This clone was seen only once. J is TRBJ1-5 and V is TRBV19; D not certain. From germline, CDR1 is LNHDA and CDR2 SQIVND (reference sequence). The CDR3 covers 12 residues. V was shortened by 4 bases and J by 8 bases, with 9 bases between the two germline ends. The DNA for the CDR3 is TGTGCCAGTAGTAGACCAAGGGAGCCCCAGCATTTT. Amino acids: CASSRPREPQHF.

The V gene is TRBV5-1, the J gene TRBJ2-7, with 7 bases matching TRBD1. This CDR3 region has 15 residues. The germline gives CDR1 SGHRS, CDR2 YFSETQ. The junction had 3 bases not matched to a gene; V was cut back by 0 bases and J by 0 bases. Here the CDR3 reads CASSLGRDSSYEQYF. DNA of the CDR3: TGCGCCAGCAGCTTGGGTCGGGACAGCTCCTACGAGCAGTACTTC. The whole variable domain, remainder taken from reference TRBV5-1 and TRBJ2-7, is KAGVTQTPRYLIKTRGQQVTLSCSPISGHRSVSWYQQTPGQGLQFLFEYFSETQRNKGNFPGRFSGRQFSNSRSEMNVSTLELGDSALYLCASSLGRDSSYEQYFGPGTRLTVT.

V is TRBV29-1 and J is TRBJ2-5, with D perhaps matching TRBD2 (5 bases). V was trimmed by 0 bases and J by 3 bases, leaving 8 bases between them. Germline V gene data show CDR1 as SQVTM and CDR2 as ANQGSEA. The CDR3 covers 13 residues. The CDR3 region is CSVEEDGKETQYF. The CDR3 DNA reads as TGCAGCGTTGAAGAAGACGGGAAAGAGACCCAGTACTTC. The complete variable domain, with remaining parts taken from reference TRBV29-1 and TRBJ2-5, reads SAVISQKPSRDICQRGTSLTIQCQVDSQVTMMFWYRQQPGQSLTLIATANQGSEATYESGFVIDKFPISRPNLTFSTLTVSNMSPEDSSIYLCSVEEDGKETQYFGPGTRLLVL.

In this sample, this clone turned up a few times. This chain links TRBV29-1 with TRBJ2-5; TRBD2 aligns across 7 bases. The V gene's germline CDR1 is SQVTM and CDR2 ANQGSEA. J was trimmed by 1 base and V by 8 bases; bases with no gene match: 10. CDR3 length: 14 amino acids. CDR3 DNA: TGCAGCATTCAGGGAAGGGAGGGCCAAGAGACCCAGTACTTC. Translating it yields CSIQGREGQETQYF.

V and J are TRBV2 and TRBJ1-2, with D hard to call. V was cut by 3 bases and J by 6 bases, with 5 bases left in between. CDR1 SNHLY and CDR2 FYNNEI come from the germline V gene. This CDR3 comprises 11 residues. The chain's CDR3 is CASSDMDGYTF. CDR3 nucleotide sequence: TGTGCCAGCAGTGACATGGATGGCTACACCTTC.

There are a few counts of this clone. The chain links TRBV19 to TRBJ2-5; 10 bases line up with TRBD2. The CDR3 is 16 residues long. Germline values: CDR1 LNHDA, CDR2 SQIVND (reference sequence). V shed 6 bases, J shed 4 bases, and the junction held 11 bases outside the gene matches. CDR3 loop: CASSLPGLATGETQYF. Here the CDR3 DNA reads TGTGCCAGTAGCCTTCCGGGACTAGCGACCGGAGAGACCCAGTACTTC.

The rearrangement uses TRBV29-1 and TRBJ1-5, with 9 bases identical to TRBD1. CDR1 is SQVTM and CDR2 is ANQGSEA in the germline V gene. V shed 6 bases, J shed 5 bases, and the junction held 8 bases outside the gene matches. The CDR3 is made up of 14 amino acids. CDR3 coding DNA: TGCAGCGTCGCCGGGACAGGGAGCGATCAGCCCCAGCATTTT. Amino acid sequence: CSVAGTGSDQPQHF.

V gene TRBV6-5 combines with J gene TRBJ1-5; D is unresolved. The CDR3 covers 14 residues. V lost 4 bases and J lost 0, with 7 bases in between. The germline gives CDR1 MNHEY, CDR2 SVGAGI. CDR3: CASSSQTSNQPQHF. In nucleotides, the CDR3 is TGTGCCAGCAGTTCCCAGACTAGCAATCAGCCCCAGCATTTT.

This chain uses TRBV29-1 with TRBJ2-5, with D tentatively TRBD2 (5 bases). Germline assignment: CDR1 SQVTM and CDR2 ANQGSEA. The CDR3 has 13 amino acids. The V and J ends lost 3 bases and 5 bases respectively, with 13 bases between them. The CDR3 spells CSVERTHGETQYF. In DNA form, the CDR3 reads TGCAGCGTTGAGCGGACTCACGGGGAGACCCAGTACTTC.

Remarks on this clone: Other DNA sequences in the same sample also yield this CDR3. The chain has TRBV29-1 and TRBJ2-5, with 8 bases fitting TRBD1. Germline trimming cut 6 bases from V and 2 bases from J; bases unmatched to any gene: 2. CDR3 length equals 12 residues. Germline lookup yields CDR1 SQVTM and CDR2 ANQGSEA. The CDR3 DNA follows: TGCAGCGTAGGACAGGGACAAGAGACCCAGTACTTC. The encoded protein is CSVGQGQETQYF.

Concerning this clone: Other DNA sequences in the same sample also yield this CDR3. The rearrangement links TRBV29-1 to TRBJ2-7; TRBD1 might be the D (6 bases). Germline values: CDR1 SQVTM, CDR2 ANQGSEA. Trimming stripped 7 bases from V and 3 bases from J, with 13 bases between. The CDR3 runs 12 residues. The CDR3 region is CSGGQGLYEQYF. CDR3 nucleotide sequence: TGCAGCGGGGGGCAGGGGCTCTACGAGCAGTACTTC.

This rearrangement joins TRBV30 to TRBJ2-3; D may be TRBD1 (6 bases). Germline lookup yields CDR1 GTSNPN and CDR2 SVGIG (reference sequence). CDR3 length: 15 residues. V was cut by 2 bases and J by 2 bases, with 14 bases left in between. The CDR3 coding sequence is TGTGCCTGGAGTTGGGGGCACAGGTCCACAGATACGCAGTATTTT. Its translation: CAWSWGHRSTDTQYF.

This chain joins TRBV2 and TRBJ2-5; TRBD1 matches at 7 bases. The CDR3 has 14 amino acids. V gave up 7 bases and J gave up 5 bases; unmatched junction bases: 10. CDR1 is SNHLY, CDR2 FYNNEI, per germline. In nucleotides, the CDR3 is TGTGCCAGCAAGACAGGGTGGGGAACTGAGACCCAGTACTTC. Translated, it gives CASKTGWGTETQYF.

This clone has more than one count but fewer than ten. V and J are TRBV5-4 and TRBJ1-2; D may be TRBD1 (6 bases). With 1 base removed from V and 6 bases from J, the gap between germline ends came to 10 bases. Germline assignment: CDR1 SGHNT and CDR2 YYREEE (reference sequence). The CDR3 covers 13 residues. The CDR3 bases are TGTGCCAGCAGCTTGAGACAGGTTGATGGCTACACCTTC. It translates to CASSLRQVDGYTF.

The gene calls are TRBV29-1 and TRBJ2-7, with D unresolved. The germline V and J ends were trimmed by 4 bases and 7 bases, with 8 bases remaining between them. Germline V lookup: CDR1 SQVTM, CDR2 ANQGSEA. The CDR3 extends over 10 amino acids. CDR3 DNA sequence: TGCAGCGTTGTAATAGTGGAGCAGTACTTC. Amino acids: CSVVIVEQYF.

J is TRBJ1-4 and V is TRBV20-1; 8 bases agree with TRBD1. The CDR3 consists of 11 residues. Germline lookup yields CDR1 DFQATT and CDR2 SNEGSKA (reference sequence). With V trimmed by 5 bases and J by 15 bases, 8 bases remained unmatched. The CDR3 region has the DNA TGCAGTGCTGAGAACCGGGACAGGATGTTTTTT. Residues: CSAENRDRMFF.

This rearrangement joins TRBV18 to TRBJ1-4; D is perhaps TRBD1 (5 bases). This CDR3 comprises 16 residues. Germline V lookup: CDR1 KGHSH, CDR2 LQKENI. The V end was cut by 3 bases, the J end by 3 bases, with 14 bases between. CDR3 residues: CASSPGTAISNEKLFF. The CDR3 region has the DNA TGTGCCAGCTCACCGGGGACCGCGATCTCTAATGAAAAACTGTTTTTT.

The chain joins TRBV30 to TRBJ2-6; D might be TRBD1 or TRBD2, each matching 5 bases. Germline V lookup: CDR1 GTSNPN, CDR2 SVGIG (reference sequence). This CDR3 comprises 18 residues. V dropped 0 bases and J dropped 0 bases, with 15 bases sitting between them. CDR3 sequence (DNA): TGTGCCTGGAGTGTTTTGAGGGGTTACAGCTCTGGGGCCAACGTCCTGACTTTC. Protein sequence: CAWSVLRGYSSGANVLTF.

This clone was detected a few times. V and J are TRBV5-4 and TRBJ2-3, with 10 bases lining up with TRBD2. The CDR3 totals 15 residues. Germline V gene data show CDR1 as SGHNT and CDR2 as YYREEE (reference sequence). V dropped 5 bases and J dropped 4; count of bases not matched to a gene: 7. The CDR3 nucleotides read TGTGCCAGCAGGCCCGGACTAGCGGCGGCAGATACGCAGTATTTT. It is translated as CASRPGLAAADTQYF.

This chain joins TRBV6-5 and TRBJ1-2, with 7 nucleotides matching TRBD1. In germline, CDR1 is MNHEY, CDR2 SVGAGI. With 5 bases clipped from V and 4 bases from J, the junction kept 7 bases outside the gene matches. The CDR3 contains 14 residues. The CDR3 nucleotides read TGTGCCAGCAGTCAATACAGGGGCGCCTATGGCTACACCTTC. This codes for CASSQYRGAYGYTF.

This sequence joins TRBV29-1 and TRBJ1-1, with TRBD1 identical over 8 bases. The trim removed 6 bases at V and 3 bases at J, leaving 9 bases unmatched. Germline CDR1 reads SQVTM; CDR2 reads ANQGSEA. The CDR3 runs to 14 residues. The CDR3 loop is CSVAKDRVDTEAFF. The CDR3, as DNA: TGCAGCGTAGCCAAGGACAGGGTGGACACTGAAGCTTTCTTT. Using reference TRBV29-1 and TRBJ1-1 for the parts outside the CDR3, the full variable domain is SAVISQKPSRDICQRGTSLTIQCQVDSQVTMMFWYRQQPGQSLTLIATANQGSEATYESGFVIDKFPISRPNLTFSTLTVSNMSPEDSSIYLCSVAKDRVDTEAFFGQGTRLTVV.

The chain links TRBV20-1 to TRBJ2-1; no definite D call. Germline lookup yields CDR1 DFQATT and CDR2 SNEGSKA (reference sequence). V gave up 6 bases and J gave up 5 bases, with 5 bases separating them. This CDR3 contains 10 residues. The chain's CDR3 is CSALNNEQFF. CDR3 DNA: TGCAGTGCCCTCAACAATGAGCAGTTCTTC.

This chain connects TRBV2 to TRBJ2-6, with 11 bases matching TRBD1. Germline V gene lookup returns CDR1 SNHLY and CDR2 FYNNEI. CDR3 length: 17 residues. Losses at the gene ends were 6 bases for V and 2 bases for J; bases not matched to a gene: 6. The CDR3 region has the DNA TGTGCCAGCAGCCCGGGACAGGGGGTACCTGGGGCCAACGTCCTGACTTTC. As protein: CASSPGQGVPGANVLTF.

This clone was picked up a small number of times. This sequence joins TRBV4-1 and TRBJ2-7; D unresolved. CDR1 and CDR2 (germline): MGHRA, YSYEKL. The CDR3 has 15 amino acids. V was cut by 1 base and J by 0 bases, with 10 bases left in between. The CDR3 loop reads CASSQVLRSSYEQYF. Written as DNA, the CDR3 is TGCGCCAGCAGCCAAGTCCTCAGGTCCTCCTACGAGCAGTACTTC.

The chain links TRBV25-1 to TRBJ2-7; D is ambiguous. This CDR3 is built from 14 residues. Looked up from germline, CDR1 is MGHDK and CDR2 is SYGVNS. The V end was cut by 1 base, the J end by 1 base, with 8 bases between. CDR3 DNA: TGTGCCAGCAGTGAATTGGGGTTATCCTACGAGCAGTACTTC. Translating gives CASSELGLSYEQYF.

The V and J genes are TRBV30 and TRBJ2-7; maybe TRBD1 (5 bases). V was pared by 1 base and J by 4 bases, with 17 bases between. This CDR3 is built from 15 residues. The germline V gene encodes CDR1 GTSNPN and CDR2 SVGIG (reference sequence). CDR3 amino acids: CAWSGPGIDGYEQYF. CDR3 sequence (DNA): TGTGCCTGGAGTGGGCCAGGGATCGACGGGTACGAGCAGTACTTC.

The chain uses TRBV20-1 and TRBJ1-1; D ambiguous. The V end lost 3 bases, the J end lost 6 bases, and 5 bases lay between the germline ends. Germline lookup yields CDR1 DFQATT and CDR2 SNEGSKA (reference sequence). CDR3 length: 10 amino acids. CDR3 sequence: CSASIAEAFF. The CDR3 nucleotides are TGCAGTGCTAGTATTGCTGAAGCTTTCTTT.

The J gene is TRBJ2-1, the V gene TRBV29-1; D gene unclear. This CDR3 spans 14 amino acids. Germline CDR1 is SQVTM and CDR2 is ANQGSEA. V was clipped by 6 bases and J by 0 bases, with 12 bases between them. CDR3 DNA sequence: TGCAGCGTGGACCCCTACAGCTCCTACAATGAGCAGTTCTTC. It is translated as CSVDPYSSYNEQFF.